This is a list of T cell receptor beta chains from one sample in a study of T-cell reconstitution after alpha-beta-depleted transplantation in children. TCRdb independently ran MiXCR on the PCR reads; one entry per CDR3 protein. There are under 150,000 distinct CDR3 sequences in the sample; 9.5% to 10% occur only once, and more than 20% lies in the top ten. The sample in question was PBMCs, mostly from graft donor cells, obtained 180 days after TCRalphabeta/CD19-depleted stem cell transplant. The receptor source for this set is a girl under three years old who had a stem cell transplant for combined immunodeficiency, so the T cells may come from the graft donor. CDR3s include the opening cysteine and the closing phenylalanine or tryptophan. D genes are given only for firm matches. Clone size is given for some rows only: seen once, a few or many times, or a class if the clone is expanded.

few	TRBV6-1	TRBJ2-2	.	CASSDPFYTGELFF
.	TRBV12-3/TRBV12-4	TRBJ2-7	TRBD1	CASSPLPDRVNEQYF
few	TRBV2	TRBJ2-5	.	CASNGVYDTQETQYF
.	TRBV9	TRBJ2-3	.	CASSVETGDWSTDTQYF
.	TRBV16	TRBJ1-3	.	CASSHRNTIYF
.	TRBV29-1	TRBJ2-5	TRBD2	CSVEDPSGSVETQYF
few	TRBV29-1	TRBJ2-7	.	CSVVGKFYEQYF
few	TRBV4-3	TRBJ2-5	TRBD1	CASSHGTGIQETQYF
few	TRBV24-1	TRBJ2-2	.	CATSDYTGELFF
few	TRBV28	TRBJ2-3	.	CASSFIATDTQYF
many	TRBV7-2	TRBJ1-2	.	CASSLATGTYGYTF
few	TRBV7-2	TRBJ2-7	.	CASSSLGLRDEQYF
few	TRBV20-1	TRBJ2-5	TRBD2	CSARVLAGSWQETQYF
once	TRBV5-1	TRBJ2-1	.	CASRPRSASSTYDEQFF
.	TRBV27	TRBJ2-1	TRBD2	CASSLKASGRALNEQFF
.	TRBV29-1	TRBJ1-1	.	CSVEVPGGRNTEAFF
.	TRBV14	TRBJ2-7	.	CASSHVSFHEQYF
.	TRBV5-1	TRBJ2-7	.	CASSPRGRGAFYEQYF
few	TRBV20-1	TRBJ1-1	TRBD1	CSARDPGQGNTEAFF
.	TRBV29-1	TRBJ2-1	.	CSVEDPLALSYNEQFF
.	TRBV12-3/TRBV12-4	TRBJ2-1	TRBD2	CASSLGGRAFGKDEQFF
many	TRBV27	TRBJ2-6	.	CASSSALGANVLTF
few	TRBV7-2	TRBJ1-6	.	CASSLGAYPHPLHF
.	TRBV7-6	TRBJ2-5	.	CATGHQETQYF
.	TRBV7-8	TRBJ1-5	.	CASSLFLGLLSNQPQHF
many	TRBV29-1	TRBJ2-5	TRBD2	CSVLGVAGRGETQYF
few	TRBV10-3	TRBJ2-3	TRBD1	CAVQGDWTDTQYF
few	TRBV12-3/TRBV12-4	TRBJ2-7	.	CASSPAPGGSYEQYF
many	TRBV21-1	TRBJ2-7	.	CASTPRQGRFNEQYF
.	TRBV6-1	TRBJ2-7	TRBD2	CASRGTSGVSYEQYF
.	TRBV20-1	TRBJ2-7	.	CSAWVTTSEQYF
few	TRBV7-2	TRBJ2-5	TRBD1	CASSSPDRVQETQYF
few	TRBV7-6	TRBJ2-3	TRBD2	CASSLWVSGAGTDTQYF
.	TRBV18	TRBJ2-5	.	CASSPRTLRETQYF
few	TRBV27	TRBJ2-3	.	CASSPSRQGWNTQYF
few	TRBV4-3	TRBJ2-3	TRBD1	CASSQDNSGTGWETDTQYF
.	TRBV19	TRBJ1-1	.	CASKPTDRTAFF
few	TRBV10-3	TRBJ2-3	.	CAIRSSVGTDTQYF
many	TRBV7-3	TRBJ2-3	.	CASSLWGLSTDTQYF
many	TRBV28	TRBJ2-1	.	CASRPDYNEQFF
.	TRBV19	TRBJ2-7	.	CASSIRASSYEQYF